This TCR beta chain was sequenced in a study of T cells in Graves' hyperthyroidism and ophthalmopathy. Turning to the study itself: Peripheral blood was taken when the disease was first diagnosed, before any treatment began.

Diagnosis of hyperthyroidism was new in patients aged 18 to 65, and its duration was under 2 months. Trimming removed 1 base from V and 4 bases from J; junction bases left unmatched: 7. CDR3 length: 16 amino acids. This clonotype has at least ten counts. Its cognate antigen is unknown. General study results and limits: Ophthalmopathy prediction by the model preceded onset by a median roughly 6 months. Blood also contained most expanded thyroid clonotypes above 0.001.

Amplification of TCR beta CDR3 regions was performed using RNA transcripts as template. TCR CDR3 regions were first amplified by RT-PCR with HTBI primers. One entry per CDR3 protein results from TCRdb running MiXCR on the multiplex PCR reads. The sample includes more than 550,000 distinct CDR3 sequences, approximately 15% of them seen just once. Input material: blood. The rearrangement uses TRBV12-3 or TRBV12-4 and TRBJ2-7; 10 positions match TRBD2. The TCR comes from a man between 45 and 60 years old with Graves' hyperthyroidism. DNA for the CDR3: TGTGCCAGCAGTTTAGTGGGTCCTAGCGGGAGTTACGAGCAGTACTTC. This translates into CASSLVGPSGSYEQYF.